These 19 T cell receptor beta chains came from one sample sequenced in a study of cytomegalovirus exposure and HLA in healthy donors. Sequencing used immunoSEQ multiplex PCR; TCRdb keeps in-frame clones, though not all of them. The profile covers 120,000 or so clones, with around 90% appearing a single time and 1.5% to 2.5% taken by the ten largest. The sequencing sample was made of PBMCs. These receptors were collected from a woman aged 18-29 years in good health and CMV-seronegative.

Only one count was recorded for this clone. CDR3 DNA sequence: TGTGCCAGCAGTGAATTCCGCGGGGGGACTGAAGCTTTCTTT. It encodes CASSEFRGGTEAFF. V usage is TRBV6-1 and J usage is TRBJ1-1, with D perhaps matching TRBD1 (5 bases). Trimming took 2 bases from V and 5 from J, leaving 12 bases between them. Germline loops: CDR1 MNHNS, CDR2 SASEGT. This CDR3 region has 14 residues.

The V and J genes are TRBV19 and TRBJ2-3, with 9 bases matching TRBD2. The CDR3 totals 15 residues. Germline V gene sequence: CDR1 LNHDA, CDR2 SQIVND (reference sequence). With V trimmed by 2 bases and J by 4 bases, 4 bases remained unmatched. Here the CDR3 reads CASSIISGSSDTQYF. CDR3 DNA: TGTGCCAGTAGTATAATTAGCGGGAGCTCAGATACGCAGTATTTT.

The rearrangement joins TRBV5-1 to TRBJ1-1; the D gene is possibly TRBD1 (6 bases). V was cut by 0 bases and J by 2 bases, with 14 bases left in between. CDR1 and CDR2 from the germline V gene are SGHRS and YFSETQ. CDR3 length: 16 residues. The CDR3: CASSLGSRGSNTEAFF. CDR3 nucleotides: TGCGCCAGCAGCTTGGGGTCAAGGGGGAGCAACACTGAAGCTTTCTTT.

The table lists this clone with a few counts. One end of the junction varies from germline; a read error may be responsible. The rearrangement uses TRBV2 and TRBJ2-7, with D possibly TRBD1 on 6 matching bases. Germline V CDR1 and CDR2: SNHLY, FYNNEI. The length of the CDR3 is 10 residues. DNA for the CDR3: TGTGCCAGCAGTGGGGGGCGAGGGAGCTTC. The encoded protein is CASSGGRGSF.

DNA of the CDR3: TGCGCCAGCAGGGCGGTAGCGGGGCCAGATACGCAGTATTTT. Amino acids: CASRAVAGPDTQYF. The chain has TRBV5-1 and TRBJ2-3, with 8 bases lining up with TRBD2. V was clipped by 5 bases and J by 4 bases; unmatched bases: 6. The CDR3 runs 14 residues. Germline V gene lookup returns CDR1 SGHRS and CDR2 YFSETQ.

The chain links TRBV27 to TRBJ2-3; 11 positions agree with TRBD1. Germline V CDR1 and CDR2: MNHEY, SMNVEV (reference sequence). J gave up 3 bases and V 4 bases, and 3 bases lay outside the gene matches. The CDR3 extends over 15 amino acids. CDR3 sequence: CASSSGTGGTDTQYF. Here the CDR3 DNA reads TGTGCCAGCAGTTCAGGGACAGGGGGGACAGATACGCAGTATTTT.

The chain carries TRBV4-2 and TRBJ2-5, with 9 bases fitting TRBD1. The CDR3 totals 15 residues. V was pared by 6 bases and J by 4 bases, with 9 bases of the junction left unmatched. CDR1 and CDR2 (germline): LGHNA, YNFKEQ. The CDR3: CASRSGTGIGETQYF. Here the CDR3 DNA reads TGTGCCAGCAGATCCGGGACAGGGATAGGAGAGACCCAGTACTTC.

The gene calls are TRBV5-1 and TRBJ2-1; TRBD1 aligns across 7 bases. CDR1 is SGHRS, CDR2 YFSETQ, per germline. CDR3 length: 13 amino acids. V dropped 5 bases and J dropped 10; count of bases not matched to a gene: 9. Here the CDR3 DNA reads TGCGCCAGCAGATACACAGGGGCCCCAGAGCAGTTCTTC. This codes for CASRYTGAPEQFF.

CDR3 protein: CASSRAGLRQGGFYGYTF. CDR3 DNA sequence: TGTGCCAGCAGTCGGGCCGGCCTGCGACAGGGGGGATTCTATGGCTACACCTTC. The V and J genes are TRBV7-9 and TRBJ1-2; 9 bases fit TRBD1. This CDR3 has 18 residues. Trimming cost V 6 bases and J 4 bases; bases outside gene matches: 18. The germline V gene encodes CDR1 SEHNR and CDR2 FQNEAQ (reference sequence).

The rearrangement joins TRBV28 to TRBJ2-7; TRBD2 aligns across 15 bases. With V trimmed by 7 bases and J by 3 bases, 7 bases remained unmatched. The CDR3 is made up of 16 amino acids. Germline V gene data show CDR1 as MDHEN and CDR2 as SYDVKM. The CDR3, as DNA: TGTGCCAGCACCGGGACTAGCGGGAGGTCGTTCTACGAGCAGTACTTC. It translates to CASTGTSGRSFYEQYF.

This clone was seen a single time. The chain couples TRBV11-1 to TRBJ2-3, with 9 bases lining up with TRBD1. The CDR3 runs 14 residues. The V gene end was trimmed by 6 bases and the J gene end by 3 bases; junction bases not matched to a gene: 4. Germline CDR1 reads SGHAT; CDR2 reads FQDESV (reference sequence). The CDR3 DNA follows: TGTGCCAGCAGTTATGGGACAGGGACAGATACGCAGTATTTT. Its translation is CASSYGTGTDTQYF.

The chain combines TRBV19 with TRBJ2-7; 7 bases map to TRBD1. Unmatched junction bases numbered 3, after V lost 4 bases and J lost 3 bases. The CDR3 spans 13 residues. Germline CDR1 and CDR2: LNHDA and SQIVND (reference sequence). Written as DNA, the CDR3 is TGTGCCAGTAGTACGGGACAGAGCTACGAGCAGTACTTC. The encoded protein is CASSTGQSYEQYF.

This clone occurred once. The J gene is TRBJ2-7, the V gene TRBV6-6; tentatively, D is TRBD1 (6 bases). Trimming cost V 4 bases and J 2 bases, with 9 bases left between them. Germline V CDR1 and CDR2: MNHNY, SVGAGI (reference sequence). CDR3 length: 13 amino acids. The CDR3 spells CASSSGQTYEQYF. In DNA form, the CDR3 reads TGTGCCAGCAGTTCTGGACAGACCTACGAGCAGTACTTC.

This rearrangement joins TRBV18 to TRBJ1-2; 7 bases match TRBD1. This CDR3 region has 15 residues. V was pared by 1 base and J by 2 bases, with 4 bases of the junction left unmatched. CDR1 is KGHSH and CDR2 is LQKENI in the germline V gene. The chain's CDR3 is CASSPRTGTNYGYTF. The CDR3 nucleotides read TGTGCCAGCTCACCACGGACAGGAACCAACTATGGCTACACCTTC.

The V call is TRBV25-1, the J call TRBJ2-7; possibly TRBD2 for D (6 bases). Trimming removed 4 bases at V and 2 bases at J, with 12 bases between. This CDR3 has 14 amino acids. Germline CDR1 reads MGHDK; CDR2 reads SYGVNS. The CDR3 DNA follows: TGTGCCAGCAGTGCATTATCGGGGGCCTACGAGCAGTACTTC. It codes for CASSALSGAYEQYF.

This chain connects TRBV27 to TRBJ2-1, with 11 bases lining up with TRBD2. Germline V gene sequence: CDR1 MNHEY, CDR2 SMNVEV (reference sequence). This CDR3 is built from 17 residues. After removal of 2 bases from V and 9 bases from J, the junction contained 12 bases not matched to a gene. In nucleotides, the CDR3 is TGTGCCAGCAGTTTAAATGGACTAGCGGGCGGCTTAGGTGAGCAGTTCTTC. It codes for CASSLNGLAGGLGEQFF.

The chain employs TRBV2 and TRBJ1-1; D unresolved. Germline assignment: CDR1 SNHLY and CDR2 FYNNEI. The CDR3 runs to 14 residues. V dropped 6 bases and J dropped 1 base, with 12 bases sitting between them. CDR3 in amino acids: CASRDSGGNTEAFF. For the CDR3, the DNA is TGTGCCAGCAGGGATAGCGGAGGGAACACTGAAGCTTTCTTT.

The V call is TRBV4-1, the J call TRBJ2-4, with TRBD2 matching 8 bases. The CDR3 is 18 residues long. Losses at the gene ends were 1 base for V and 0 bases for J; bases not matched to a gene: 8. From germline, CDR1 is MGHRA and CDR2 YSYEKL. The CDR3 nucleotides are TGCGCCAGCAGCCAAGTCCGGCTAGCGGGCTTAGCCAAAAACATTCAGTACTTC. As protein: CASSQVRLAGLAKNIQYF.

The CDR3 loop is CSLGGYTF. In DNA form, the CDR3 reads TGCAGTCTAGGCGGCTACACCTTC. The genes are TRBV20-1 and TRBJ1-2; no firm D call. Germline loops: CDR1 DFQATT, CDR2 SNEGSKA (reference sequence). The CDR3 spans 8 residues. V lost 8 bases, J lost 8 bases, and 6 bases lay in between.